This passage covers 25 T cell receptor beta chains from one sample sequenced in a study of blood T cell repertoires in COVID-19. Clones were read by immunoSEQ multiplex PCR, and TCRdb kept only the in-frame ones, dropping some. The sample contains approximately 270,000 clones, about 86% of which appear only once. The sample comprised peripheral blood. Every receptor here comes from an older person with COVID-19, enrolled during active disease.

This chain uses TRBV7-2 with TRBJ2-7, with 7 bases matching TRBD2. The germline V gene has CDR1 SGHTA and CDR2 FQGNSA. V lost 1 base and J lost 2; bases outside the gene matches: 5. The CDR3 totals 15 residues. In DNA form, the CDR3 reads TGTGCCAGCAGCTTAGAAGGCGGGGGAACCTACGAGCAGTACTTC. Residues: CASSLEGGGTYEQYF.

CDR3 amino acids: CASSQPGLGGSGANVLTF. The CDR3 nucleotides are TGTGCCAGCAGCCAACCGGGACTAGGCGGCTCTGGGGCCAACGTCCTGACTTTC. The chain joins TRBV28 to TRBJ2-6; 8 bases are shared with TRBD2. The CDR3 has 18 amino acids. With V trimmed by 6 bases and J by 0 bases, 10 bases remained unmatched. Germline lookup yields CDR1 MDHEN and CDR2 SYDVKM.

This clone showed up just a few times. The chain joins TRBV3-1 (or the pseudogene TRBV3-2) to TRBJ1-2, with 7 bases lining up with TRBD1. The CDR3 sequence is 14 residues long. The junction had 5 bases not matched to a gene; V was cut back by 3 bases and J by 4 bases. Germline CDR1 reads LGHDT; CDR2 reads YNNKEL (reference sequence). CDR3 residues: CASSHPQGTYGYTF. As DNA, the CDR3 is TGTGCCAGCAGCCACCCACAGGGGACCTATGGCTACACCTTC.

This sequence joins TRBV28 and TRBJ1-1, with D maybe TRBD1 (6 bases). This CDR3 is 11 amino acids long. Trimming stripped 11 bases from V and 1 base from J, with 8 bases between. Germline CDR1 and CDR2: MDHEN and SYDVKM. The CDR3 region is CALGGNTEAFF. CDR3 nucleotide sequence: TGTGCCCTAGGGGGGAACACTGAAGCTTTCTTT.

This clone was seen a few times. The chain is built from TRBV2 and TRBJ2-3, with D possibly TRBD2 on 7 matching bases. The germline V gene encodes CDR1 SNHLY and CDR2 FYNNEI. Trimming removed 6 bases from V and 10 bases from J, with 17 bases in between. The CDR3 spans 13 residues. The CDR3 here is CASRGGAPNPQYF. The CDR3 nucleotides read TGTGCCAGCAGGGGGGGGGCGCCCAATCCGCAGTATTTT.

The chain couples TRBV18 to TRBJ1-5; maybe TRBD1 (6 bases). The V gene lost 8 bases and the J gene lost 6 bases, with 14 bases spanning the gap. The CDR3 consists of 13 residues. Germline V gene sequence: CDR1 KGHSH, CDR2 LQKENI. The CDR3 region has the DNA TGTGCCAGCGGTCCTGGGGGCGGTCAGCCCCAGCATTTT. The encoded protein is CASGPGGGQPQHF.

The chain couples TRBV12-3 or TRBV12-4 to TRBJ1-6; 11 nucleotides line up with TRBD1. Germline trimming cut 8 bases from V and 7 bases from J; bases unmatched to any gene: 1. The CDR3 loop spans 13 amino acids. The CDR3 loop reads CASGTGGNSPLHF. As DNA, the CDR3 is TGTGCCAGCGGGACAGGGGGAAATTCACCCCTCCACTTT.

V and J are TRBV27 and TRBJ2-1; 11 bases agree with TRBD2. J was trimmed by 7 bases and V by 5 bases; bases with no gene match: 10. Germline CDR1 is MNHEY and CDR2 is SMNVEV (reference sequence). The CDR3 is 16 amino acids. The CDR3 sequence is CASSPFSGGAQNEQFF. DNA of the CDR3: TGTGCCAGCAGTCCCTTTAGCGGGGGGGCCCAGAATGAGCAGTTCTTC.

This clone was recorded only once. The V gene is TRBV27, the J gene TRBJ2-7, with D possibly being TRBD2 (6 bases). V lost 4 bases and J 4 bases, leaving 14 bases between the germline ends. The CDR3 sequence is 14 residues long. Germline values: CDR1 MNHEY, CDR2 SMNVEV (reference sequence). The CDR3: CASSSRAGRYEQYF. The DNA for the CDR3 is TGTGCCAGCAGTTCCCGGGCGGGGAGGTACGAGCAGTACTTC.

The chain combines TRBV4-3 with TRBJ2-2; maybe TRBD1 (5 bases). The CDR3 is 15 amino acids. CDR1 and CDR2 from the germline V gene are LGHNA and YSLEER. The ends were cut back, 0 bases at V and 8 bases at J, with 13 bases in the middle. CDR3 amino acids: CASSQDRTLRGELFF. In nucleotides, the CDR3 is TGCGCCAGCAGCCAAGATAGGACATTACGAGGGGAGCTGTTTTTT.

J is TRBJ2-1 and V is TRBV5-6; TRBD2 aligns across 10 bases. The CDR3 loop spans 15 amino acids. Germline V gene lookup returns CDR1 SGHDT and CDR2 YYEEEE. V trimming: 4 bases; J trimming: 11 bases; junction bases outside the gene matches: 12. CDR3 coding DNA: TGTGCCAGCAGCCCCACGTTCGTTAGCGGGGGGAAGCAGTTCTTC. This encodes CASSPTFVSGGKQFF.

The rearrangement links TRBV30 to TRBJ1-2; D ambiguous. Trimming took 0 bases from V and 4 from J, leaving 12 bases between them. The germline gives CDR1 GTSNPN, CDR2 SVGIG (reference sequence). The CDR3 is 14 residues long. The chain's CDR3 is CAWSVSGFAYGYTF. DNA for the CDR3: TGTGCCTGGAGTGTATCGGGTTTTGCCTATGGCTACACCTTC.

This chain connects TRBV6-5 to TRBJ1-1, with D possibly matching TRBD1 (6 bases). With 6 bases removed from V and 4 bases from J, the gap between germline ends came to 9 bases. Germline V lookup: CDR1 MNHEY, CDR2 SVGAGI. CDR3 size: 12 residues. CDR3 residues: CASSRTVTEAFF. The CDR3, as DNA: TGTGCCAGCAGCAGGACAGTCACTGAAGCTTTCTTT.

The chain carries TRBV7-2 and TRBJ2-1; 7 positions match TRBD2. The V segment lost 5 bases and the J segment 6 bases; nucleotides outside the gene matches: 7. The CDR3 has 14 residues. Germline CDR1 SGHTA, CDR2 FQGNSA. The CDR3 reads CASSPWGGSNEQFF. CDR3 sequence (DNA): TGTGCCAGCAGCCCCTGGGGGGGGTCCAATGAGCAGTTCTTC.

The DNA for the CDR3 is TGCAGCGCCGGAAGTCGGGACACTGAAGCTTTCTTT. It codes for CSAGSRDTEAFF. This chain links TRBV29-1 with TRBJ1-1; D uncertain. Germline V gene sequence: CDR1 SQVTM, CDR2 ANQGSEA. This CDR3 spans 12 amino acids. The V end was cut by 7 bases, the J end by 3 bases, with 12 bases between.

The J gene is TRBJ2-3, the V gene TRBV7-2; no clear D. CDR1 and CDR2 from the germline V gene are SGHTA and FQGNSA. Between the trimmed V and J ends, which lost 1 base and 0 bases, there was a span of 8 bases. This CDR3 region has 15 residues. The CDR3 region has the DNA TGTGCCAGCAGCTTAGGCGGCTGGAGCACAGATACGCAGTATTTT. Its translation is CASSLGGWSTDTQYF.

This clone was counted between two and nine times. CDR3 coding DNA: TGTGCCTGGAGTGAGGGGGTAAGCAATCAGCCCCAGCATTTT. It is translated as CAWSEGVSNQPQHF. The rearrangement uses TRBV30 and TRBJ1-5; D is possibly TRBD1 (6 bases). The CDR3 is 14 residues long. Germline CDR1 is GTSNPN and CDR2 is SVGIG (reference sequence). V lost 1 base and J lost 1, with 8 bases in between.

V is TRBV5-1 and J is TRBJ2-2, with 7 bases that match TRBD1. The junction had 4 bases not matched to a gene; V was cut back by 4 bases and J by 1 base. CDR1 SGHRS and CDR2 YFSETQ come from the germline V gene. This CDR3 is built from 15 residues. The CDR3 region has the DNA TGCGCCAGCAGCACCGGGACAGTGAACACCGGGGAGCTGTTTTTT. This translates into CASSTGTVNTGELFF.

Remarks on this clone: Other DNA sequences of this sample code for an identical CDR3. The chain combines TRBV18 with TRBJ2-2; D is possibly TRBD1 (5 bases). V dropped 3 bases and J dropped 2 bases, with 10 bases sitting between them. Germline CDR1 reads KGHSH; CDR2 reads LQKENI. This CDR3 comprises 15 residues. The CDR3, as DNA: TGTGCCAGCTCACCGCCGACAGTTAACACCGGGGAGCTGTTTTTT. Translated, it gives CASSPPTVNTGELFF.

In this sample, this clone turned up once. The chain recombines TRBV11-2 with TRBJ2-5; 8 nucleotides agree with TRBD2. The CDR3 length is 15 residues. Unmatched junction bases numbered 7, after V lost 2 bases and J lost 5 bases. Germline V CDR1 and CDR2: SGHAT, FQNNGV. The DNA for the CDR3 is TGTGCCAGCAGCTTATTGCGGGAGCGGGGGGAGACCCAGTACTTC. Amino acids: CASSLLRERGETQYF.

The chain recombines TRBV6-5 with TRBJ2-7, with 8 bases identical to TRBD1. CDR3 length: 14 amino acids. The V and J ends lost 5 bases and 3 bases, in that order; junction bases with no gene match: 6. From germline, CDR1 is MNHEY and CDR2 SVGAGI. The CDR3, as DNA: TGTGCCAGCAGTCGGACCGGGACAGGCTACGAGCAGTACTTC. Translating gives CASSRTGTGYEQYF.

The gene calls are TRBV30 and TRBJ1-3, with a weak D call TRBD1 (5 bases). The ends were cut back, 6 bases at V and 0 bases at J, with 33 bases in the middle. Germline loops: CDR1 GTSNPN, CDR2 SVGIG (reference sequence). The length of the CDR3 is 21 residues. The CDR3 loop is CACPSPDGHTQTNSSGNTIYF. The CDR3 DNA reads TGTGCCTGTCCCTCCCCCGATGGACATACACAAACGAACAGCTCTGGAAACACCATATATTTT.

This clone was observed once. The chain joins TRBV3-1 (or the pseudogene TRBV3-2) to TRBJ2-7, with D maybe TRBD1 (6 bases). The CDR3 runs 15 residues. V lost 1 base and J lost 4, with 14 bases in between. Germline assignment: CDR1 LGHDT and CDR2 YNNKEL (reference sequence). This CDR3 is CASSQGGGFGYEQYF. CDR3 in DNA: TGTGCCAGCAGCCAAGGAGGGGGATTCGGTTACGAGCAGTACTTC.

The CDR3 DNA reads TGTGCCAGCGGCGAGGGGGCCACAGATACGCAGTATTTT. Its translation: CASGEGATDTQYF. The V call is TRBV28, the J call TRBJ2-3; 7 nucleotides align to TRBD1. This CDR3 region has 13 residues. From germline, CDR1 is MDHEN and CDR2 SYDVKM. The trim removed 8 bases at V and 2 bases at J, leaving 4 bases unmatched.

V usage is TRBV2 and J usage is TRBJ1-6; TRBD1 matches at 9 bases. Germline assignment: CDR1 SNHLY and CDR2 FYNNEI. The CDR3 is made up of 15 amino acids. V lost 5 bases, J lost 6 bases, and 5 bases stayed unmatched. The chain's CDR3 is CASSTRDRANSPLHF. The CDR3 DNA is TGTGCCAGCAGTACTCGGGACAGGGCTAATTCACCCCTCCACTTT.